This T cell receptor (beta chain) was sequenced for a study of cytomegalovirus exposure and HLA in healthy donors. From its first to its last residue, the CDR3 has 14 amino acids. The germline gives CDR1 GTSNPN, CDR2 SVGIG (reference sequence). Regarding the study as a whole: The study reported that TCR beta sequences accurately predicted HLA-A and HLA-B alleles in most subjects. Some TCR beta chains (more than 150 of them) were listed as cytomegalovirus-associated.

Amplification used 60 Vbeta primers and 13 Jbeta primers. Clones were read by immunoSEQ multiplex PCR, and TCRdb kept only the in-frame ones, dropping some. The repertoire includes 55,000 to 80,000 clones, about 66% of them detected once, and less than 25% sits in the top ten. Healthy bone marrow donors made up the donors. With respect to this clone: Its antigen is currently unknown. This likely comes from a read error, as the CDR3 has no conserved phenylalanine or tryptophan at its end. No DNA is shown, since the ends of the CDR3 on it are uncertain; the CDR3 is the one TCRdb lists.

Sequencing input: PBMCs. This chain uses TRBV30 with TRBJ2-7; the D call in the table, TRBD2, was not verified against the DNA. The TCR was taken from a man aged 40-50 years in good health and CMV-seropositive. The chain's CDR3 is CAWSVCPEYSGGVY.